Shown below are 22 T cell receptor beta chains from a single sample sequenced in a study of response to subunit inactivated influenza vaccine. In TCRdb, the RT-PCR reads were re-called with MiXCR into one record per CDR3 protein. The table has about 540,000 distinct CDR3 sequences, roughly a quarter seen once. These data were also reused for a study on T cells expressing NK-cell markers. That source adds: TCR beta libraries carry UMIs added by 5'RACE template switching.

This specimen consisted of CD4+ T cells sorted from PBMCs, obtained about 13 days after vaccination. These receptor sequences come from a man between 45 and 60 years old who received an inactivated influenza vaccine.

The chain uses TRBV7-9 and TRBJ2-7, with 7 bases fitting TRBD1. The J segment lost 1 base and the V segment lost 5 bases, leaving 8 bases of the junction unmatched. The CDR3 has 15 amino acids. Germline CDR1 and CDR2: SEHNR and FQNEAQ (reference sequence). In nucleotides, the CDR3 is TGTGCCAGCAGCCCGAATCCAGGGGGATCCTACGAGCAGTACTTC. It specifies CASSPNPGGSYEQYF.

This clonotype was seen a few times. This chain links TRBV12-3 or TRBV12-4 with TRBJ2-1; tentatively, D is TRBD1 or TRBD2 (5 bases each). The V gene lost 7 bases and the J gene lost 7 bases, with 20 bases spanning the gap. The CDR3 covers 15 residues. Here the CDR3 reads CASTGAAGIRNEQFF. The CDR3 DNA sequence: TGTGCCAGCACCGGGGCGGCAGGGATTCGTAATGAGCAGTTCTTC.

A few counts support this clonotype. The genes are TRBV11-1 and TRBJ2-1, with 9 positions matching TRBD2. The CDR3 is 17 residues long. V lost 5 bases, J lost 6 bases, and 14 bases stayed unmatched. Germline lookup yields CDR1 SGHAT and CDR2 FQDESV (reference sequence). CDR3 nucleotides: TGTGCCAGCAGCACCTTGCTTCTAGCGGGACTTTTCAATGAGCAGTTCTTC. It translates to CASSTLLLAGLFNEQFF.

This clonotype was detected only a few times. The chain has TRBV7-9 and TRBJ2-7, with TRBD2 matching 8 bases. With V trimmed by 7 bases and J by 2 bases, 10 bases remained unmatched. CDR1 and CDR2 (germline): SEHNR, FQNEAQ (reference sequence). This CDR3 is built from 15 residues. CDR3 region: CASTAGGLRAYEQYF. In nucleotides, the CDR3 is TGTGCCAGCACGGCGGGGGGCCTCAGGGCCTACGAGCAGTACTTC.

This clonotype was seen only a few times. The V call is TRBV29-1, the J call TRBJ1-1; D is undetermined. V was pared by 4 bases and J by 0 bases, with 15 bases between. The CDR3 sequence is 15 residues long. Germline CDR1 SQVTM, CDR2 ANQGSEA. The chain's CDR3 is CSVGERDILNTEAFF. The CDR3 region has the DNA TGCAGCGTTGGGGAACGAGACATTTTGAACACTGAAGCTTTCTTT.

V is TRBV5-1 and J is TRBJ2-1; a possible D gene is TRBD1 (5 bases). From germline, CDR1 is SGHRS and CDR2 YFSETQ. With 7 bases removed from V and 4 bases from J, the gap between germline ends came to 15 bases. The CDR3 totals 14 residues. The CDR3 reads CASGNQGLYNEQFF. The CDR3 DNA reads TGCGCCAGCGGGAATCAGGGCCTATACAATGAGCAGTTCTTC.

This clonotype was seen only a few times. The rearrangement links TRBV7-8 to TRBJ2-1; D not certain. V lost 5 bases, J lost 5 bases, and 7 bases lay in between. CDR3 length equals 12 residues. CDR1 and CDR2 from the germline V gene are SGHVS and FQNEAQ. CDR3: CASSAAHNEQFF. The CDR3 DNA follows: TGTGCCAGCAGCGCGGCGCACAATGAGCAGTTCTTC.

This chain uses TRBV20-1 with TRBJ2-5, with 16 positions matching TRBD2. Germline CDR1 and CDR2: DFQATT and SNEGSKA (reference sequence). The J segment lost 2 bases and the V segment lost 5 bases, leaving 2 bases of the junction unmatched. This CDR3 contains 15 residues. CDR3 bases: TGCAGTGCTGGGGGACTAGCGGGAGGGCAAGAGACCCAGTACTTC. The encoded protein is CSAGGLAGGQETQYF.

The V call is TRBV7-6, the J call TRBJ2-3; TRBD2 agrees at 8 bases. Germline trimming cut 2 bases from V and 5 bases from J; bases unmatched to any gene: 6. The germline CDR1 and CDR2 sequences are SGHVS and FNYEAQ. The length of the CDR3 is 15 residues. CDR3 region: CASSLIAGLEDTQYF. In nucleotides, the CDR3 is TGTGCCAGCAGCTTAATAGCGGGATTGGAAGATACGCAGTATTTT.

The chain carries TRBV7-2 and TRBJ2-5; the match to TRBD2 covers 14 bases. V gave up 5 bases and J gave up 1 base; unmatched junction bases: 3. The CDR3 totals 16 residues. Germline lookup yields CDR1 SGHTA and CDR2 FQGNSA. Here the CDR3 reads CASSRGLAGVQETQYF. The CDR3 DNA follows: TGTGCCAGCAGCCGGGGACTAGCGGGAGTCCAAGAGACCCAGTACTTC.

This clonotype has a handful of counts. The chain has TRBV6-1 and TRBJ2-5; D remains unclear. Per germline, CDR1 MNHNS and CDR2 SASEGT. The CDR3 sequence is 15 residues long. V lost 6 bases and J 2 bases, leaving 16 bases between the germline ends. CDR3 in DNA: TGTGCCAGCAGCCGACGGCGCGCCCAACAAGAGACCCAGTACTTC. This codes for CASSRRRAQQETQYF.

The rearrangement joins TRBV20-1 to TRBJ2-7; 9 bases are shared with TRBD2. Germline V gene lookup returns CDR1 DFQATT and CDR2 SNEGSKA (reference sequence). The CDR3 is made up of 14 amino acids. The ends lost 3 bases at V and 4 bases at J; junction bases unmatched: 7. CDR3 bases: TGCAGTGCTAGTGGGGCGGGAGGGGTTTACGAGCAGTACTTC. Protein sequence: CSASGAGGVYEQYF.

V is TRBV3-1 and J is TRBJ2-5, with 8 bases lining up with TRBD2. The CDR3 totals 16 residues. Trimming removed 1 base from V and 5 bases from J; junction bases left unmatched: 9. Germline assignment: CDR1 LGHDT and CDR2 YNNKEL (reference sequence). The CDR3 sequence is CASSQGSGSPEETQYF. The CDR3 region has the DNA TGTGCCAGCAGCCAAGGGAGCGGGAGCCCAGAGGAGACCCAGTACTTC.

CDR3 region: CASSRLVGEQFF. The CDR3 bases are TGTGCCAGCAGCCGACTAGTAGGTGAGCAGTTCTTC. The chain uses TRBV7-9 and TRBJ2-1; perhaps TRBD2 as D (6 bases). Germline V gives CDR1 SEHNR, CDR2 FQNEAQ (reference sequence). V lost 5 bases and J 9 bases, leaving 11 bases between the germline ends. The CDR3 length is 12 residues.

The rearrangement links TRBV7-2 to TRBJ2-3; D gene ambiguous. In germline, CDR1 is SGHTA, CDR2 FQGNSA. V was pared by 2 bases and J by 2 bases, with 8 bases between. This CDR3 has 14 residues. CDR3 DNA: TGTGCCAGCAGCTTATTCCCCGCCACAGATACGCAGTATTTT. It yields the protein CASSLFPATDTQYF.

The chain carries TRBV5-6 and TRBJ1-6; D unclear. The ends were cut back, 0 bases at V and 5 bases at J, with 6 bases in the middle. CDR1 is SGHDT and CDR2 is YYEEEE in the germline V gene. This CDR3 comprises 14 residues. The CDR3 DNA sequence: TGTGCCAGCAGCTTGGTGAGGAATAATTCACCCCTCCACTTT. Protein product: CASSLVRNNSPLHF.

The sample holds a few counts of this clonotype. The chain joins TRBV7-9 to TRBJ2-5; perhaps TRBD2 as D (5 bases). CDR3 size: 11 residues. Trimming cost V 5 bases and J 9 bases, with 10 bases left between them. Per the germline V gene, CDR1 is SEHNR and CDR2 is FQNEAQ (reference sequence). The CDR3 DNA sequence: TGTGCCAGCAGCCAGGCGGAGGCCCAGTACTTC. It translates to CASSQAEAQYF.

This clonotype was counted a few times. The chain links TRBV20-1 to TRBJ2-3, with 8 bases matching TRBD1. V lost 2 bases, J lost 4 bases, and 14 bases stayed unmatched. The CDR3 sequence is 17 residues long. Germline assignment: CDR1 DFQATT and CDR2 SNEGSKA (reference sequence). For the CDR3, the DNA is TGCAGTGCTAGATCCTTAGGAGGGCAGGGGGCCGCAGATACGCAGTATTTT. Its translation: CSARSLGGQGAADTQYF.

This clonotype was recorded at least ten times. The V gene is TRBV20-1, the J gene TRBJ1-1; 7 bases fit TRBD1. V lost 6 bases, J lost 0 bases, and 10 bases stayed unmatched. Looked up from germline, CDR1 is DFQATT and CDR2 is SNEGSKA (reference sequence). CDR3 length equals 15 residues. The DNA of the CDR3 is TGCAGTGCGCCGAGTGAGGGGGCCTTGAACACTGAAGCTTTCTTT. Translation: CSAPSEGALNTEAFF.

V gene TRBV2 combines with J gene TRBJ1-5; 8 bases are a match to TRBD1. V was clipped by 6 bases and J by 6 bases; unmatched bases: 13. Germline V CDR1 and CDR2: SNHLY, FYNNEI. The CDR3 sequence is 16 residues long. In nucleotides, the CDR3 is TGTGCCAGCAGCCTTCGGACAGGGAGGGGTGGTCAGCCCCAGCATTTT. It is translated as CASSLRTGRGGQPQHF.

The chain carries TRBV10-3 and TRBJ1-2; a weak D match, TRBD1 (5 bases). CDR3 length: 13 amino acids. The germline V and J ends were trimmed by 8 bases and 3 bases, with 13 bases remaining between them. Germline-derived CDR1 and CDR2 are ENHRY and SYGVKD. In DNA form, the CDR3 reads TGTGCCATCGCTCCAGGGACGGACTATGGCTACACCTTC. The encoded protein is CAIAPGTDYGYTF.

The CDR3 region is CASSRIGTAYEQYF. The CDR3 DNA sequence: TGTGCCAGCAGCCGAATTGGGACAGCATACGAGCAGTACTTC. The chain recombines TRBV5-6 with TRBJ2-7; 7 bases are a match to TRBD1. The CDR3 runs to 14 residues. Germline loops: CDR1 SGHDT, CDR2 YYEEEE. V shed 4 bases, J shed 4 bases, and the junction held 8 bases outside the gene matches.